These T cell receptor beta chains were read from a single sample in a study of blood T cell repertoires in COVID-19. Sequencing used immunoSEQ multiplex PCR; TCRdb keeps in-frame clones, though not all of them. The sample consists of roughly 280,000 clones, less than 90% of them appearing once. Sequencing was performed on peripheral blood. The receptor set was obtained from a man aged 55 to 70 who had recovered from COVID-19. The CDR3 runs from the conserved cysteine through the conserved F or W. A D gene is named only where the DNA matches it firmly. Some rows have no size entry. The others give once, few or many, or a class for an expanded clone.

v_gene	abundance	j_gene	d_gene	CDR3aa	CDR3nt
TRBV5-5	NA	TRBJ2-1	TRBD1	CASSTTGLSYNEQFF	TGTGCCAGCAGCACGACAGGGTTGAGTTACAATGAGCAGTTCTTC
TRBV19	once	TRBJ1-2	NA	CASSIDLRLGYTF	TGTGCCAGTAGTATAGATCTTCGGTTGGGCTACACCTTC
TRBV5-1	NA	TRBJ2-1	TRBD2	CASSALLAGGGNEQFF	TGCGCCAGCAGCGCCCTCCTAGCGGGGGGAGGGAATGAGCAGTTCTTC
TRBV11-2	NA	TRBJ1-3	NA	CASSLVGVSSGNTIYF	TGTGCCAGCAGCTTAGTAGGAGTGAGCTCTGGAAACACCATATATTTT
TRBV6-2/TRBV6-3	NA	TRBJ1-1	NA	CASSPFTTGANTEAFF	TGTGCCAGCAGCCCTTTTACGACAGGAGCCAACACTGAAGCTTTCTTT
TRBV15	NA	TRBJ1-1	NA	CATSADRSMNTEAFF	TGTGCCACCAGCGCCGACAGATCCATGAACACTGAAGCTTTCTTT
TRBV7-7	NA	TRBJ2-2	NA	CASSLEASVFTGELFF	TGTGCCAGCAGCTTAGAGGCTAGCGTCTTCACCGGGGAGCTGTTTTTT
TRBV5-1	NA	TRBJ2-7	TRBD1	CASREDRPREQYF	TGCGCCAGCAGGGAGGACAGGCCGAGGGAGCAGTACTTC
TRBV5-1	NA	TRBJ2-2	TRBD1	CASSVQDRLGELFF	TGCGCCAGCAGCGTACAGGACAGGCTCGGGGAGCTGTTTTTT
TRBV7-8	few	TRBJ1-2	TRBD1	CASSLGTGKNYGYTF	TGTGCCAGCAGCTTAGGGACAGGAAAGAACTATGGCTACACCTTC
TRBV5-1	once	TRBJ2-5	TRBD1	CASSRGTVTETQYF	TGCGCCAGCAGCCGAGGGACAGTTACAGAGACCCAGTACTTC
TRBV7-7	NA	TRBJ2-5	TRBD1	CASSLEGQSQETQYF	TGTGCCAGCAGCTTAGAGGGACAGTCCCAAGAGACCCAGTACTTC
TRBV5-1	few	TRBJ1-4	TRBD1	CASSRRQGANEKLFF	TGCGCCAGCAGCAGGCGACAGGGGGCGAATGAAAAACTGTTTTTT
TRBV27	NA	TRBJ2-5	TRBD2	CASRLAGVGETQYF	TGTGCCAGCAGACTAGCGGGGGTGGGTGAGACCCAGTACTTC
TRBV7-2	NA	TRBJ1-4	NA	CASSLESGRSEKLFF	TGTGCCAGCAGCTTAGAGAGCGGGCGAAGTGAAAAACTGTTTTTT
TRBV2	NA	TRBJ2-7	TRBD2	CASSAGTSGSYEQYF	TGTGCCAGCAGCGCCGGGACTAGCGGGAGTTACGAGCAGTACTTC
TRBV19	NA	TRBJ1-4	TRBD1	CASSMGTGFSTEKLFF	TGTGCCAGTAGTATGGGGACAGGTTTTTCGACTGAAAAACTGTTTTTT
TRBV5-8	NA	TRBJ1-6	TRBD1	CASSTGGIFSPLHF	TGTGCCAGCAGTACAGGGGGGATTTTTTCACCCCTCCACTTT
TRBV6-6	NA	TRBJ2-3	TRBD1	CASTIGTGWTDTQYF	TGTGCCAGCACTATAGGGACAGGATGGACAGATACGCAGTATTTT
TRBV2	NA	TRBJ2-1	TRBD2	CASSEARTSGALNEQFF	TGTGCCAGCAGTGAAGCTCGGACTAGCGGGGCCCTCAATGAGCAGTTCTTC
TRBV29-1	NA	TRBJ2-5	NA	CSVGDTHQETQYF	TGCAGCGTTGGGGACACCCACCAAGAGACCCAGTACTTC
TRBV6-5	NA	TRBJ1-2	TRBD1	CASTPSGTGYGYTF	TGTGCCAGCACCCCCTCCGGGACAGGCTATGGCTACACCTTC
TRBV7-3	NA	TRBJ2-2	NA	CASSLISGAASGAGELFF	TGTGCCAGCAGCTTAATTTCAGGGGCGGCTAGCGGTGCCGGGGAGCTGTTTTTT
TRBV6-5	NA	TRBJ1-6	NA	CATHSRDSYNSPLHF	TGTGCCACCCACTCCCGGGACTCCTATAATTCACCCCTCCACTTT
TRBV28	NA	TRBJ2-7	NA	CASSPGVEQYF	TGTGCCAGCAGCCCAGGGGTCGAGCAGTACTTC
TRBV12-3/TRBV12-4	NA	TRBJ1-2	NA	CASSLAGAYGYTF	TGTGCCAGCAGTTTGGCAGGGGCCTATGGCTACACCTTC
TRBV7-9	NA	TRBJ2-7	NA	CASSLAMGRSSYEQYF	TGTGCCAGCAGCTTAGCGATGGGGCGGAGCTCCTACGAGCAGTACTTC
TRBV28	NA	TRBJ1-2	NA	CASSLIPRNGYTF	TGTGCCAGCAGTTTGATCCCGCGGAATGGCTACACCTTC
TRBV21-1	NA	TRBJ1-2	NA	CASIADQGNYGYTF	TGTGCCAGCATCGCGGACCAGGGAAACTATGGCTACACCTTC
TRBV15	NA	TRBJ2-7	NA	CATSRDWGTSMSYEQYF	TGTGCCACCAGCAGAGATTGGGGGACAAGTATGTCCTACGAGCAGTACTTC
TRBV14	NA	TRBJ2-7	TRBD1	CASSPRTGTGYYEQYF	TGTGCCAGCAGCCCGCGGACTGGGACAGGGTACTACGAGCAGTACTTC
TRBV29-1	NA	TRBJ2-1	TRBD2	CSVAGLAGIYEQFF	TGCAGCGTGGCGGGACTAGCGGGAATCTATGAGCAGTTCTTC
TRBV27	NA	TRBJ2-5	NA	CASSLMPGLRETQYF	TGTGCCAGCAGTTTAATGCCGGGTTTAAGAGAGACCCAGTACTTC
TRBV27	NA	TRBJ1-2	NA	CASSLSRSAGRHYGYTF	TGTGCCAGCAGTTTATCACGCTCGGCAGGGCGGCACTATGGCTACACCTTC
TRBV11-3	NA	TRBJ2-1	TRBD2	CASSTLAGVTAEQFF	TGTGCCAGCAGCACCTTAGCGGGAGTAACCGCTGAGCAGTTCTTC
TRBV6-5	NA	TRBJ1-2	TRBD1	CASKQGAGGYTF	TGTGCCAGCAAGCAGGGGGCGGGAGGCTACACCTTC
TRBV5-1	NA	TRBJ1-2	NA	CASSSHLEGREGYTF	TGCGCCAGCAGCTCCCACCTTGAGGGGAGGGAAGGCTACACCTTC
TRBV6-2/TRBV6-3	NA	TRBJ1-5	NA	CASSFSTGARADNQPQHF	TGTGCCAGCAGTTTTTCGACGGGCGCCAGGGCGGACAATCAGCCCCAGCATTTT
TRBV9	NA	TRBJ2-2	NA	CASSPPGLNTGELFF	TGTGCCAGCAGCCCACCCGGACTGAACACCGGGGAGCTGTTTTTT
TRBV5-3	NA	TRBJ2-7	TRBD1	CARSLYIRGQGGYEQYF	TGTGCCAGAAGCTTGTATATCCGTGGACAGGGGGGTTACGAGCAGTACTTC
TRBV24-1	NA	TRBJ1-2	NA	CATSDRTSNYGYTF	TGTGCCACCAGTGATCGGACAAGTAACTATGGCTACACCTTC
TRBV28	once	TRBJ2-5	NA	CASSSRLETQYF	TGTGCCAGCAGTTCCAGGCTAGAGACCCAGTACTTC
TRBV30	NA	TRBJ1-2	TRBD1	CAWSVHRRGQGYTF	TGTGCCTGGAGTGTACACCGAAGGGGGCAGGGCTACACCTTC
TRBV19	NA	TRBJ2-5	TRBD2	CASSILPSGQETQYF	TGTGCCAGTAGTATCCTCCCTAGCGGACAAGAGACCCAGTACTTC
TRBV30	NA	TRBJ1-2	TRBD1	CAWGRRTGVIGGYTF	TGTGCCTGGGGGAGGAGGACAGGGGTAATCGGTGGCTACACCTTC